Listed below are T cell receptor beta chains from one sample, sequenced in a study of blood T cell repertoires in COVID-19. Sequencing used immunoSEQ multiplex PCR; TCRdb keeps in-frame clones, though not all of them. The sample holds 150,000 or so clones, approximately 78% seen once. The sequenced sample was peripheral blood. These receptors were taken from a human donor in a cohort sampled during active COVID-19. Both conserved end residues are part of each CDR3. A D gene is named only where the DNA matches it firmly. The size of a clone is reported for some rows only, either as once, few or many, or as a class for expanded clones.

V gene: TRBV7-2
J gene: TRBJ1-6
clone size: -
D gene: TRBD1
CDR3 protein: CASSYGRDRGANSPLHF
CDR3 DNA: TGTGCCAGCAGCTACGGGAGGGACAGGGGAGCTAATTCACCCCTCCACTTT

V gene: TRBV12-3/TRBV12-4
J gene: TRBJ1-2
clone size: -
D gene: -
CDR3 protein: CASSTANYGYTF
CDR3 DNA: TGTGCCAGCAGTACAGCTAACTATGGCTACACCTTC

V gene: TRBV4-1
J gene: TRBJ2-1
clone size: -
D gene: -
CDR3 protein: CASSQDPKGHSYNEQFF
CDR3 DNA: TGCGCCAGCAGCCAAGACCCCAAAGGACACTCCTACAATGAGCAGTTCTTC

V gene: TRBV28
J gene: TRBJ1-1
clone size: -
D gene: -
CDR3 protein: CASSSPNTEAFF
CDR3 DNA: TGTGCCAGCAGCTCTCCGAACACTGAAGCTTTCTTT

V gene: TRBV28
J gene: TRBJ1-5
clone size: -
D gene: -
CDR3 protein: CASRLGTWYQPQHF
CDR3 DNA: TGTGCCAGCAGACTCGGGACATGGTATCAGCCCCAGCATTTT

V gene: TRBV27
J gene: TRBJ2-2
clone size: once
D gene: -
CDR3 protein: CASSRQSVNTGELFF
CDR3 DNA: TGTGCCAGCAGTAGACAGTCCGTTAACACCGGGGAGCTGTTTTTT

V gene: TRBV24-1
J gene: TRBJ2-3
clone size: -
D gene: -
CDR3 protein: CATSDPGLGVTQYF
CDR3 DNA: TGTGCCACCAGTGATCCCGGGCTGGGAGTTACGCAGTATTTT

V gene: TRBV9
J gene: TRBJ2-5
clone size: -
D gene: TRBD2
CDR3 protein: CASSVELAGGRETQYF
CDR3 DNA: TGTGCCAGCAGCGTAGAACTAGCGGGAGGCCGAGAGACCCAGTACTTC

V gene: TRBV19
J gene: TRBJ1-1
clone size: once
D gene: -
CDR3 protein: CASSMNPPGAQTEAFF
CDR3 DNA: TGTGCCAGTAGTATGAACCCCCCAGGGGCTCAGACTGAAGCTTTCTTT

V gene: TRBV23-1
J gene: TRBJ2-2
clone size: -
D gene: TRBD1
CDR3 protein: CASSLLAAGTGGGGELFF
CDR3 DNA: TGCGCCAGCAGTCTTCTCGCCGCCGGGACAGGGGGGGGCGGGGAGCTGTTTTTT

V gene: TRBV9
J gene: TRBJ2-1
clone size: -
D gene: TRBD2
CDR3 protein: CASSVAFGGYNEQFF
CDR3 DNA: TGTGCCAGCAGCGTAGCTTTCGGGGGGTACAATGAGCAGTTCTTC